These 17 T cell receptor beta chains were all obtained from the same sample, sequenced in a study of radiotherapy plus CTLA-4 blockade in lung cancer. The repertoire was sequenced with immunoSEQ multiplex PCR; TCRdb's copy has only in-frame clones and lacks some. This sample has roughly 24,000 clones; roughly three quarters occur once, and the top ten carry about 24%. Here the sequenced sample was peripheral blood, taken from a patient treated with radiotherapy plus ipilimumab. These receptors were taken from a human donor with non-small cell lung cancer that progressed on radiotherapy plus ipilimumab.

This chain connects TRBV28 to TRBJ2-1, with D perhaps TRBD1 (6 bases). Trimming left V 5 bases short and J 4 bases short, with 12 bases between. The V gene's germline CDR1 is MDHEN and CDR2 SYDVKM. The CDR3 sequence is 14 residues long. For the CDR3, the DNA is TGTGCCAGCAGTCTTATAGGGGGTTACAATGAGCAGTTCTTC. This translates into CASSLIGGYNEQFF. The full variable domain, completed using reference TRBV28 and TRBJ2-1, is DVKVTQSSRYLVKRTGEKVFLECVQDMDHENMFWYRQDPGLGLRLIYFSYDVKMKEKGDIPEGYSVSREKKERFSLILESASTNQTSMYLCASSLIGGYNEQFFGPGTRLTVL.

The chain recombines TRBV6-6 with TRBJ2-7; 7 nucleotides agree with TRBD1. Germline V gene lookup returns CDR1 MNHNY and CDR2 SVGAGI (reference sequence). V dropped 6 bases and J dropped 0; count of bases not matched to a gene: 8. The CDR3 length is 15 residues. CDR3 sequence reads: CASRLRRDSSYEQYF. Here the CDR3 DNA reads TGTGCCAGCAGGCTAAGACGGGACAGCTCCTACGAGCAGTACTTC.

The V gene is TRBV4-3, the J gene TRBJ2-5, with D perhaps matching TRBD2 (7 bases). The CDR3 spans 16 residues. Deletions cut 1 base from V and 1 base from J, with 13 bases between. Germline V gene data show CDR1 as LGHNA and CDR2 as YSLEER. The CDR3 nucleotides read TGCGCCAGCAGCCAAGTTAGGGCGGGGGCCCAAGAGACCCAGTACTTC. It specifies CASSQVRAGAQETQYF.

The rearrangement links TRBV5-1 to TRBJ1-5; TRBD1 is a possible D gene (6 bases). Trimming pared 4 bases from V and 4 bases from J, leaving 15 bases between. The CDR3 runs 15 residues. CDR1 is SGHRS and CDR2 is YFSETQ in the germline V gene. The CDR3 here is CASSNGAGENQPQHF. The CDR3 coding sequence is TGCGCCAGCAGCAACGGGGCAGGGGAGAATCAGCCCCAGCATTTT.

This clone was seen more than once but under ten times. The chain couples TRBV19 to TRBJ1-2; D may be TRBD1 (5 bases). The CDR3 covers 15 residues. Trimming took 8 bases from V and 1 from J, leaving 17 bases between them. Germline values: CDR1 LNHDA, CDR2 SQIVND (reference sequence). CDR3 sequence reads: CASRLRDGLNYGYTF. CDR3 nucleotide sequence: TGTGCCAGTCGCCTCCGGGACGGACTTAACTATGGCTACACCTTC.

This sequence joins TRBV2 and TRBJ2-5; 7 nucleotides agree with TRBD1. This CDR3 region has 15 residues. The V gene's germline CDR1 is SNHLY and CDR2 FYNNEI. With V trimmed by 7 bases and J by 1 base, 9 bases remained unmatched. CDR3 loop: CASIEQGQRQETQYF. Written as DNA, the CDR3 is TGTGCCAGCATCGAACAGGGACAGCGCCAAGAGACCCAGTACTTC.

The CDR3 loop reads CASQINREAFF. The CDR3 bases are TGTGCCAGCCAGATCAACAGGGAAGCTTTCTTT. The V call is TRBV28, the J call TRBJ1-1; tentative D call: TRBD1 (5 bases). The CDR3 spans 11 residues. Germline values: CDR1 MDHEN, CDR2 SYDVKM. Trimming removed 8 bases from V and 8 bases from J, with 12 bases in between.

The chain joins TRBV2 to TRBJ1-5; D gene uncertain. V lost 6 bases and J 7 bases, leaving 10 bases between the germline ends. CDR1 is SNHLY, CDR2 FYNNEI, per germline. The CDR3 is 12 amino acids. The CDR3 protein is CASSQEAQPQHF. In nucleotides, the CDR3 is TGTGCCAGCAGCCAGGAGGCGCAGCCCCAGCATTTT.

This clone was observed a handful of times. V usage is TRBV30 and J usage is TRBJ1-1; D unresolved. Trimming removed 0 bases from V and 5 bases from J, with 10 bases in between. The CDR3 spans 13 residues. Germline loops: CDR1 GTSNPN, CDR2 SVGIG (reference sequence). The CDR3 DNA reads as TGTGCCTGGAGTGTGTCTGGGAGGACTGAAGCTTTCTTT. This codes for CAWSVSGRTEAFF.

V gene TRBV6-6 combines with J gene TRBJ2-3, with D uncertain. The V end lost 6 bases, the J end lost 2 bases, and 3 bases lay between the germline ends. Germline lookup yields CDR1 MNHNY and CDR2 SVGAGI (reference sequence). The CDR3 has 11 residues. The CDR3 DNA reads as TGTGCCAGCAGAATCACAGATACGCAGTATTTT. Protein sequence: CASRITDTQYF.

The CDR3 nucleotides are TGCGCCAGCAGCCAAGATAGGAGGGAAGCTTACAATGAGCAGTTCTTC. Amino acids: CASSQDRREAYNEQFF. The chain has TRBV4-1 and TRBJ2-1; a weak D match, TRBD2 (6 bases). The V gene lost 0 bases and the J gene lost 4 bases, with 13 bases spanning the gap. The CDR3 loop spans 16 amino acids. Germline V lookup: CDR1 MGHRA, CDR2 YSYEKL.

The table lists this clone with a few counts. The chain has TRBV28 and TRBJ2-7; 8 positions match TRBD1. The trim removed 6 bases at V and 4 bases at J, leaving 14 bases unmatched. The CDR3 runs to 16 residues. CDR1 MDHEN and CDR2 SYDVKM come from the germline V gene. The CDR3 is CASSTRTGSTLYEQYF. The CDR3, as DNA: TGTGCCAGCAGCACGCGGACAGGGTCGACACTTTACGAGCAGTACTTC.

The J gene is TRBJ1-5, the V gene TRBV7-9, with 8 bases identical to TRBD1. The CDR3 is 14 residues long. The germline V gene has CDR1 SEHNR and CDR2 FQNEAQ (reference sequence). With V trimmed by 5 bases and J by 7 bases, 7 bases remained unmatched. The CDR3 DNA is TGTGCCAGCAGCCACCAAGACAGGGGACAGCCCCAGCATTTT. The encoded protein is CASSHQDRGQPQHF.

The V gene is TRBV19, the J gene TRBJ1-2; TRBD1 is a possible D gene (5 bases). CDR3 length: 14 residues. Per germline, CDR1 LNHDA and CDR2 SQIVND (reference sequence). V lost 3 bases to trimming and J lost 7 bases, with 15 bases between them. The CDR3 reads CASSILGPFGGYTF. CDR3 DNA: TGTGCCAGTAGTATTTTGGGACCCTTCGGTGGCTACACCTTC.

The chain links TRBV7-2 to TRBJ1-1, with D maybe TRBD1 (6 bases). V was trimmed by 6 bases and J by 4 bases, leaving 15 bases between them. Germline V gene lookup returns CDR1 SGHTA and CDR2 FQGNSA. The CDR3 is 14 residues long. This CDR3 is CASSQTGLGTEAFF. CDR3 bases: TGTGCCAGCAGTCAAACAGGGTTGGGCACTGAAGCTTTCTTT. Combining the CDR3 with reference TRBV7-2 and TRBJ1-1 gives the whole variable domain GAGVSQSPSNKVTEKGKDVELRCDPISGHTALYWYRQSLGQGLEFLIYFQGNSAPDKSGLPSDRFSAERTGGSVSTLTIQRTQQEDSAVYLCASSQTGLGTEAFFGQGTRLTVV.

A single count supports this clone. The V and J genes are TRBV2 and TRBJ2-2; 9 bases align to TRBD1. The germline gives CDR1 SNHLY, CDR2 FYNNEI. CDR3 size: 14 residues. V trimming: 6 bases; J trimming: 6 bases; junction bases outside the gene matches: 5. CDR3 protein: CASRWDRDAGELFF. The CDR3 nucleotides read TGTGCCAGCAGATGGGACAGGGACGCCGGGGAGCTGTTTTTT.

The V and J genes are TRBV27 and TRBJ1-4; unclear D gene. The germline V gene encodes CDR1 MNHEY and CDR2 SMNVEV (reference sequence). The CDR3 length is 15 residues. Trimming pared 5 bases from V and 4 bases from J, leaving 14 bases between. The CDR3 coding sequence is TGTGCCAGCAGTCCTTTACAGAACTATAATGAAAAACTGTTTTTT. It codes for CASSPLQNYNEKLFF.